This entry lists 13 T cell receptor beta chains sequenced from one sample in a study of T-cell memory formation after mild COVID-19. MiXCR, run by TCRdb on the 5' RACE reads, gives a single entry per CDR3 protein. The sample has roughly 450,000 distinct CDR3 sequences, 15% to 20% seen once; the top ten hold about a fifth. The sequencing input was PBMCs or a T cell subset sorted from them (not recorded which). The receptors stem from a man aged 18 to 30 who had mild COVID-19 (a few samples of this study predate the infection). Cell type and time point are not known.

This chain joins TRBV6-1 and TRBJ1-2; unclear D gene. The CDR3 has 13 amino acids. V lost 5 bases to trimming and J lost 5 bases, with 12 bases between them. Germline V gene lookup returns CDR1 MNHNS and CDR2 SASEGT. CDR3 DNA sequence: TGTGCCAGCAGTCCTACATCGGGGTATGGCTACACCTTC. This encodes CASSPTSGYGYTF.

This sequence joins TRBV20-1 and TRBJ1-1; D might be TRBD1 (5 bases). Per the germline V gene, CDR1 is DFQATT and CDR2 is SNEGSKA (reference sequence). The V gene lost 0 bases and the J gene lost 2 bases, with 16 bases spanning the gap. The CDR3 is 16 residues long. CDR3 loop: CSAREAFRGLNTEAFF. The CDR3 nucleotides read TGCAGTGCTAGAGAAGCCTTTAGGGGTTTAAACACTGAAGCTTTCTTT.

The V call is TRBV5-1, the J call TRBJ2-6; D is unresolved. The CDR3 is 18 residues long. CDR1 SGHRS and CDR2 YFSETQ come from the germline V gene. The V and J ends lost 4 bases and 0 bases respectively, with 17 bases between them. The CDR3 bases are TGCGCCAGCAGCCCCCTCGGAGTCAGCGCCTCTGGGGCCAACGTCCTGACTTTC. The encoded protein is CASSPLGVSASGANVLTF. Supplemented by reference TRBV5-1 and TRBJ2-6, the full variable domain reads KAGVTQTPRYLIKTRGQQVTLSCSPISGHRSVSWYQQTPGQGLQFLFEYFSETQRNKGNFPGRFSGRQFSNSRSEMNVSTLELGDSALYLCASSPLGVSASGANVLTFGAGSRLTVL.

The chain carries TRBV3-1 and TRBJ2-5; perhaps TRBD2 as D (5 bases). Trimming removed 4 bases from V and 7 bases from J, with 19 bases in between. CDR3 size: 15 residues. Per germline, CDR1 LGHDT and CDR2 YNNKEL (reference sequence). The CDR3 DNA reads TGTGCCAGCAGCCGACCGACCCCGAGGGCTAGGACCCAGTACTTC. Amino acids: CASSRPTPRARTQYF.

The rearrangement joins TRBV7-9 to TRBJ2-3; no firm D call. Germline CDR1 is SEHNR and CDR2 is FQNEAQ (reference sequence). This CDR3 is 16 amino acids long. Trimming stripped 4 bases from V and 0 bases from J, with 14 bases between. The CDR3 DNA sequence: TGTGCCAGCAGCTCTCGTCCGACTGAGAGCACAGATACGCAGTATTTT. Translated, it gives CASSSRPTESTDTQYF.

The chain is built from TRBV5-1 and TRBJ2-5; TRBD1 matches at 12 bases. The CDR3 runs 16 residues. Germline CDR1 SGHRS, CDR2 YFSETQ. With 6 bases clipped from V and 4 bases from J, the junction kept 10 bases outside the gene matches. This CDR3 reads CASTLEGQGAGETQYF. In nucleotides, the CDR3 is TGCGCCAGCACCCTTGAGGGACAGGGGGCAGGAGAGACCCAGTACTTC. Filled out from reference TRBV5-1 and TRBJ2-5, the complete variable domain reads KAGVTQTPRYLIKTRGQQVTLSCSPISGHRSVSWYQQTPGQGLQFLFEYFSETQRNKGNFPGRFSGRQFSNSRSEMNVSTLELGDSALYLCASTLEGQGAGETQYFGPGTRLLVL.

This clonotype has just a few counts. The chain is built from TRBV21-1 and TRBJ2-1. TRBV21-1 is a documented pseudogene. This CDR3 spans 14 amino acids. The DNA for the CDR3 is TGTGCCAGCAGCAAACGGATTAGACGGCATGAGCAGTTCTTC. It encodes CASSKRIRRHEQFF.

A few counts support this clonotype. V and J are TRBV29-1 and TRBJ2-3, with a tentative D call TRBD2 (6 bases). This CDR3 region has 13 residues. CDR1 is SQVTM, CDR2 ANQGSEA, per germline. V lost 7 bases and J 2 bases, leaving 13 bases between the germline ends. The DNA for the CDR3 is TGCAGCGCCGGGACTCCAGACACAGATACGCAGTATTTT. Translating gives CSAGTPDTDTQYF.

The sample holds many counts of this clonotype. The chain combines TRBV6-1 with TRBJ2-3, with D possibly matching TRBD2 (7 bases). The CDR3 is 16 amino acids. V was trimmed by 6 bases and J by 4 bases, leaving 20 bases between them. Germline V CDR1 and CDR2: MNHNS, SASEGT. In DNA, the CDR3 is TGTGCCAGCAGGACCGCGGGGGCGAGCATCGCAGATACGCAGTATTTT. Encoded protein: CASRTAGASIADTQYF.

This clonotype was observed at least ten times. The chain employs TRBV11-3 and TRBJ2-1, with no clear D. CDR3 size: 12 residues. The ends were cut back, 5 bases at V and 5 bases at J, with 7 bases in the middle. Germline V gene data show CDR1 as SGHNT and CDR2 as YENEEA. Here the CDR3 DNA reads TGTGCCAGCAGCCACACCCACAATGAGCAGTTCTTC. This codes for CASSHTHNEQFF.

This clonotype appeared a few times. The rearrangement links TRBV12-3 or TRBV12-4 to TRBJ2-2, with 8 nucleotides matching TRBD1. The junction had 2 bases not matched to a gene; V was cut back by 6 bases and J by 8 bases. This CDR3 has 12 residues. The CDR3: CASSRDRGELFF. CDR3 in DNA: TGTGCCAGCAGCCGGGACAGGGGGGAGCTGTTTTTT.

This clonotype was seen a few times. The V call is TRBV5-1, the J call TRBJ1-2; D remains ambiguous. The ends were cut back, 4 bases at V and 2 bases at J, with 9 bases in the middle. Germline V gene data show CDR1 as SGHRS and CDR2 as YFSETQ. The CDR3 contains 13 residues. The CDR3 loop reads CASSSGMNYGYTF. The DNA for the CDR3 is TGCGCCAGCAGCAGTGGTATGAACTATGGCTACACCTTC.

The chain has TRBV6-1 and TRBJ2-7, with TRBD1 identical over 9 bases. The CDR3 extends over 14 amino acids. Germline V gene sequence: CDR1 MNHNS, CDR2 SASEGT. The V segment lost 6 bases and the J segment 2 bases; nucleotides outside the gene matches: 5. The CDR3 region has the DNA TGTGCCAGCAGACCGGGACAGGGACCCTACGAGCAGTACGTC. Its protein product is CASRPGQGPYEQYV.